This T cell receptor (beta chain) is from a study of siplizumab effects on memory and regulatory T cells. A 37°C coculture lasting approximately 6 days was applied to the mixed lymphocyte reaction cells. CDR3 length: 13 amino acids. The V and J ends lost 0 bases and 9 bases respectively, with 9 bases between them. Germline CDR1 and CDR2: SGHDN and FVKESK. Per sample, around 10^5 TCR templates were assayed. Using immunoSEQ multiplex PCR, the repertoire was profiled, and TCRdb retains in-frame clones only, with some absent. The table has about 14,000 clones, about 47% seen once. This clone was picked up one time. The antigen is not known.

This sequence joins TRBV14 and TRBJ2-1; D remains unclear. This TCR came from a human donor in good health; the cells came from an allogeneic mixed lymphocyte reaction. Sequencing input: CFSE-low (dividing) CD4+ T cells sorted from an allogeneic mixed lymphocyte reaction. The CDR3 here is CASSQDVWGEQFF. In DNA, the CDR3 is TGTGCCAGCAGCCAAGACGTTTGGGGTGAGCAGTTCTTC.